The 9 T cell receptor beta chains listed next were all sequenced from one sample in a study of cytomegalovirus exposure and HLA in healthy donors. PCR involved 60 Vbeta and 13 Jbeta primers. Generated by immunoSEQ multiplex PCR, the TCRdb table keeps only in-frame clones and is missing some. The profile shows 90,000 to 120,000 clones, about 85% of them singletons. Specimen: PBMCs. Receptors were obtained from a man aged 25 to 40 in good health and CMV-seronegative.

This clone came up a few times. The chain combines TRBV2 with TRBJ2-3; D perhaps matches TRBD1 (6 bases). Germline lookup yields CDR1 SNHLY and CDR2 FYNNEI. The CDR3 length is 16 residues. V lost 4 bases and J lost 2, with 16 bases in between. Here the CDR3 reads CASSASGVSITDTQYF. CDR3 sequence (DNA): TGTGCCAGCAGTGCTTCAGGGGTTAGTATCACAGATACGCAGTATTTT.

V usage is TRBV15 and J usage is TRBJ2-7, with 9 bases matching TRBD2. CDR1 LNHNV and CDR2 YYDKDF come from the germline V gene (reference sequence). The CDR3 has 16 residues. Trimming removed 2 bases from V and 4 bases from J; junction bases left unmatched: 9. In nucleotides, the CDR3 is TGTGCCACCAGCAGACCTAGCGGGGCTTCCTCTTACGAGCAGTACTTC. It encodes CATSRPSGASSYEQYF.

The genes are TRBV15 and TRBJ2-4; 7 nucleotides align to TRBD1. This CDR3 contains 14 residues. J lost 4 bases, V lost 4 bases, and 4 bases had no gene match. CDR1 and CDR2 from the germline V gene are LNHNV and YYDKDF (reference sequence). CDR3 sequence reads: CATSTGTEKNIQYF. DNA for the CDR3: TGTGCCACCAGCACCGGGACAGAAAAAAACATTCAGTACTTC.

The rearrangement joins TRBV6-4 to TRBJ1-5; D gene unclear. With 3 bases removed from V and 4 bases from J, the gap between germline ends came to 10 bases. The CDR3 has 14 amino acids. Looked up from germline, CDR1 is MRHNA and CDR2 is SNTAGT. In nucleotides, the CDR3 is TGTGCCAGCAGTGATGGTCCCCAGAATCAGCCCCAGCATTTT. Translation: CASSDGPQNQPQHF.

The rearrangement links TRBV11-2 to TRBJ2-2, with D possibly TRBD2 on 6 matching bases. Trimming removed 5 bases from V and 1 base from J, with 8 bases in between. Germline V gene sequence: CDR1 SGHAT, CDR2 FQNNGV. The CDR3 sequence is 14 residues long. CDR3 DNA sequence: TGTGCCAGCAGCCCGGGGGTGAACACCGGGGAGCTGTTTTTT. Translation: CASSPGVNTGELFF.

This chain joins TRBV7-8 and TRBJ1-2, with D tentatively TRBD1 (5 bases). Germline lookup yields CDR1 SGHVS and CDR2 FQNEAQ. V was pared by 2 bases and J by 5 bases, with 15 bases between. The length of the CDR3 is 15 residues. The CDR3, as DNA: TGTGCCAGCAGCTTATCCCCCGACAGTTATTATGGCTACACCTTC. Residues: CASSLSPDSYYGYTF.

The chain links TRBV9 to TRBJ2-5; D is unresolved. This CDR3 comprises 14 residues. Germline CDR1 and CDR2: SGDLS and YYNGEE. V was shortened by 2 bases and J by 2 bases, with 10 bases between the two germline ends. Here the CDR3 DNA reads TGTGCCAGCAGCGTTGGAAGCGCGCAAGAGACCCAGTACTTC. Protein product: CASSVGSAQETQYF.

The gene calls are TRBV4-1 and TRBJ2-2, with unresolved D. CDR3 length: 15 residues. The V gene lost 4 bases and the J gene lost 0 bases, with 9 bases spanning the gap. The germline gives CDR1 MGHRA, CDR2 YSYEKL. The CDR3 region is CASSPAVSNTGELFF. The CDR3 DNA sequence: TGCGCCAGCAGCCCTGCAGTGTCGAACACCGGGGAGCTGTTTTTT.

The CDR3 loop reads CASSHPGTGETQYF. The CDR3 coding sequence is TGCGCCAGCAGCCATCCCGGGACAGGAGAGACCCAGTACTTC. The V gene is TRBV4-1, the J gene TRBJ2-5, with TRBD1 identical over 8 bases. CDR1 is MGHRA, CDR2 YSYEKL, per germline. There are 14 residues in the CDR3. The J segment lost 4 bases and the V segment lost 3 bases, leaving 4 bases of the junction unmatched.